The 20 T cell receptor beta chains reported below all come from one sample, sequenced in a study of vaccination effects on CD4 cells after COVID-19. The method was immunoSEQ multiplex PCR; TCRdb's version includes in-frame clones alone and lacks a portion of them. The data show 25,000 to 30,000 clones, about 70% seen once. Antigen-specific CD4+ T cells were expanded with viral peptide pools in the ViraFEST assay before sequencing. CD4+ T cells were isolated after about eleven days of culture. Participants each got two BNT162b2 or mRNA-1273 vaccine doses. No cognate antigen is known for these TCRs. The specimen comprised CD4+ T cells from PBMCs cultured with HCoV-NL63 spike peptides, sampled after COVID-19 vaccination. The receptors originated from a human donor who received a COVID-19 vaccine.

The genes are TRBV19 and TRBJ1-4, with D possibly matching TRBD1 (5 bases). Trimming pared 4 bases from V and 1 base from J, leaving 10 bases between. Per germline, CDR1 LNHDA and CDR2 SQIVND (reference sequence). This CDR3 comprises 15 residues. CDR3 bases: TGTGCCAGTAGTAGGGGGAGACAAACTAATGAAAAACTGTTTTTT. Amino acids: CASSRGRQTNEKLFF.

The rearrangement uses TRBV29-1 and TRBJ1-1; TRBD1 aligns across 7 bases. The J segment lost 5 bases and the V segment lost 7 bases, leaving 10 bases of the junction unmatched. Per germline, CDR1 SQVTM and CDR2 ANQGSEA. This CDR3 region has 13 residues. The CDR3 coding sequence is TGCAGCGGCACAGGGGACGGTGGGACTGAAGCTTTCTTT. This encodes CSGTGDGGTEAFF.

The V and J genes are TRBV30 and TRBJ1-2, with D possibly being TRBD1 (6 bases). Deletions cut 7 bases from V and 7 bases from J, with 37 bases between. The length of the CDR3 is 19 residues. Germline V gene lookup returns CDR1 GTSNPN and CDR2 SVGIG (reference sequence). CDR3 protein: CAFGRRRGGQNWVQGGYTF. CDR3 DNA sequence: TGTGCCTTTGGACGACGAAGAGGGGGACAAAACTGGGTTCAGGGTGGCTACACCTTC.

V is TRBV5-1 and J is TRBJ2-1; 11 positions agree with TRBD1. Per germline, CDR1 SGHRS and CDR2 YFSETQ. This CDR3 is built from 14 residues. With V trimmed by 0 bases and J by 15 bases, 8 bases remained unmatched. The CDR3 region is CASSLGTGGHFLFF. The CDR3 nucleotides read TGCGCCAGCAGCTTGGGGACAGGGGGCCATTTCCTGTTCTTC.

This clone appeared a few times. This rearrangement joins TRBV23-1 to TRBJ1-5; 7 nucleotides align to TRBD1. TRBV23-1 has ORF status, its function being uncertain. CDR3 length: 14 residues. J was trimmed by 4 bases and V by 3 bases; bases with no gene match: 3. CDR3 coding DNA: TGCGCCAGCAGTCACAAGACAGGGAATCAGCCCCAGCATTTT. It translates to CASSHKTGNQPQHF.

The CDR3 nucleotides are TGCGCCAGCGGGGAGGGCTATGGCTACACCTTC. Residues: CASGEGYGYTF. The chain employs TRBV5-1 and TRBJ1-2; D not resolved. CDR3 length: 11 amino acids. V was shortened by 7 bases and J by 4 bases, with 8 bases between the two germline ends. Germline V lookup: CDR1 SGHRS, CDR2 YFSETQ.

V gene TRBV24-1 combines with J gene TRBJ1-6, with no clear D. The CDR3 spans 13 residues. Trimming left V 4 bases short and J 10 bases short, with 10 bases between. Germline CDR1 and CDR2: KGHDR and SFDVKD. CDR3 in DNA: TGTGCCACCAGTGAAGGGTCGGGGTCACCCCTCCACTTT. This encodes CATSEGSGSPLHF.

The chain links TRBV7-9 to TRBJ2-5, with D tentatively TRBD1 (5 bases). Germline CDR1 reads SEHNR; CDR2 reads FQNEAQ (reference sequence). The V gene lost 8 bases and the J gene lost 7 bases, with 14 bases spanning the gap. The CDR3 runs 12 residues. CDR3 bases: TGTGCCAGCTTATTACTAAGGGGGACCCAGTACTTC. This encodes CASLLLRGTQYF.

The chain couples TRBV7-9 to TRBJ2-1; D is perhaps TRBD1 (6 bases). V lost 4 bases to trimming and J lost 3 bases, with 22 bases between them. Germline V gene lookup returns CDR1 SEHNR and CDR2 FQNEAQ (reference sequence). The CDR3 extends over 18 amino acids. CDR3 amino acids: CASSSQARGKLIYNEQFF. DNA of the CDR3: TGTGCCAGCAGCTCCCAGGCTAGGGGGAAACTAATCTACAATGAGCAGTTCTTC.

This chain joins TRBV11-2 and TRBJ2-2; the D gene is possibly TRBD2 (6 bases). The ends were cut back, 0 bases at V and 7 bases at J, with 27 bases in the middle. Germline CDR1 is SGHAT and CDR2 is FQNNGV. This CDR3 region has 20 residues. CDR3 region: CASSLDQRLARVKYYGELFF. The DNA of the CDR3 is TGTGCCAGCAGCTTAGATCAGAGGCTAGCGAGAGTGAAATACTACGGGGAGCTGTTTTTT.

The rearrangement joins TRBV25-1 to TRBJ2-5; no clear D gene. Germline CDR1 and CDR2: MGHDK and SYGVNS. The CDR3 has 14 residues. Trimming took 2 bases from V and 2 from J, leaving 9 bases between them. CDR3 residues: CASSERRVQETQYF. The CDR3 DNA follows: TGTGCCAGCAGTGAAAGAAGGGTGCAAGAGACCCAGTACTTC.

The chain employs TRBV5-1 and TRBJ2-6, with D possibly TRBD2 on 5 matching bases. In germline, CDR1 is SGHRS, CDR2 YFSETQ. The CDR3 sequence is 17 residues long. V was shortened by 0 bases and J by 1 base, with 11 bases between the two germline ends. The CDR3 DNA sequence: TGCGCCAGCAGCTTGGCGGGGAGTACTTCTGGGGCCAACGTCCTGACTTTC. This sequence encodes CASSLAGSTSGANVLTF.

The chain is built from TRBV2 and TRBJ2-1; 8 positions match TRBD1. The CDR3 sequence is 15 residues long. Germline-derived CDR1 and CDR2 are SNHLY and FYNNEI. With 1 base clipped from V and 9 bases from J, the junction kept 8 bases outside the gene matches. The CDR3 sequence: CASSEVRSTGGEQFF. The CDR3 DNA is TGTGCCAGCAGTGAAGTCCGGAGCACAGGGGGTGAGCAGTTCTTC. The full variable domain, its missing parts supplied by reference TRBV2 and TRBJ2-1, is EPEVTQTPSHQVTQMGQEVILRCVPISNHLYFYWYRQILGQKVEFLVSFYNNEISEKSEIFDDQFSVERPDGSNFTLKIRSTKLEDSAMYFCASSEVRSTGGEQFFGPGTRLTVL.

The chain combines TRBV5-4 with TRBJ2-1; D not resolved. Deletions cut 0 bases from V and 0 bases from J, with 7 bases between. The CDR3 is made up of 15 amino acids. Germline CDR1 and CDR2: SGHNT and YYREEE (reference sequence). This CDR3 is CASSLGRVSYNEQFF. CDR3 coding DNA: TGTGCCAGCAGCTTGGGACGGGTCTCCTACAATGAGCAGTTCTTC.

The V call is TRBV7-9, the J call TRBJ2-7; weak D call: TRBD1 (6 bases). The germline gives CDR1 SEHNR, CDR2 FQNEAQ (reference sequence). This CDR3 has 17 amino acids. Trimming shortened V by 5 bases and J by 3 bases, and 23 bases separated the two germline ends. CDR3 region: CASSGFIPGAESYEQYF. The CDR3 DNA reads as TGTGCCAGCAGCGGCTTCATACCAGGGGCCGAAAGCTACGAGCAGTACTTC.

This chain uses TRBV3-1 (or the pseudogene TRBV3-2) with TRBJ2-7; 8 bases align to TRBD1. V trimming: 6 bases; J trimming: 0 bases; junction bases outside the gene matches: 7. Germline assignment: CDR1 LGHDT and CDR2 YNNKEL (reference sequence). The CDR3 has 15 amino acids. The CDR3 spells CASRPTGDRSYEQYF. The CDR3 DNA is TGTGCCAGCAGGCCGACAGGGGACCGCTCCTACGAGCAGTACTTC.

This chain joins TRBV10-3 and TRBJ2-3; TRBD2 might be the D (6 bases). This CDR3 has 12 amino acids. V lost 10 bases, J lost 4 bases, and 12 bases lay in between. Per germline, CDR1 ENHRY and CDR2 SYGVKD. DNA of the CDR3: TGTGCCAGCGGGACGGGAGCAGATACGCAGTATTTT. Encoded protein: CASGTGADTQYF.

The rearrangement links TRBV19 to TRBJ1-2; no clear D gene. This CDR3 has 14 amino acids. V lost 3 bases and J 0 bases, leaving 8 bases between the germline ends. Germline V gene lookup returns CDR1 LNHDA and CDR2 SQIVND (reference sequence). The DNA for the CDR3 is TGTGCCAGTAGTATCCGTGGGGCTAACTATGGCTACACCTTC. Its protein product is CASSIRGANYGYTF.

The chain's CDR3 is CASSLHEGAYEQYF. CDR3 bases: TGCGCCAGCAGCTTGCACGAGGGAGCCTACGAGCAGTACTTC. V gene TRBV5-1 combines with J gene TRBJ2-7; a weak D match, TRBD2 (5 bases). CDR1 SGHRS and CDR2 YFSETQ come from the germline V gene. The CDR3 runs to 14 residues. V gave up 1 base and J gave up 2 bases, with 10 bases separating them.

The chain recombines TRBV4-1 with TRBJ1-1; TRBD1 agrees at 7 bases. This CDR3 has 17 amino acids. Looked up from germline, CDR1 is MGHRA and CDR2 is YSYEKL. The trim removed 0 bases at V and 2 bases at J, leaving 9 bases unmatched. The CDR3, as DNA: TGCGCCAGCAGCCAAGATCCAACCGGGACAGCAAACACTGAAGCTTTCTTT. Translated: CASSQDPTGTANTEAFF.